Sequencing of this T cell receptor beta chain was carried out in a study of OX40 agonist ivuxolimab in advanced cancers. Study background: Three dose-escalation patients had partial responses: one with hepatocellular carcinoma and two with cutaneous melanoma. Study-level findings and limits: Clonal expansion by week 6 occurred in CD4+ and CD8+ blood T cells (at 0.1 to 3.0 mg/kg). Averaged across samples, CD8+ T cells carried more expanded clones than CD4+ did.

The CDR3 sequence is 12 residues long. V was pared by 7 bases and J by 7 bases, with 14 bases between. Germline loops: CDR1 SGDLS, CDR2 YYNGEE. Note on this clone: What it recognizes is unknown.

With autoimmune disease history or systemic immunosuppression, patients were excluded. TCRdb keeps only in-frame clones here, not all; method: immunoSEQ multiplex PCR. The sample gives roughly 100,000 clones, approximately 95% of which show up once; approximately 2% is in the top ten. This chain links TRBV9 with TRBJ1-1; D gene uncertain. The TCR sequence derives from an adult with an advanced solid tumor such as melanoma, head and neck, liver or kidney cancer. The source was CD4+ or CD8+ T cells sorted from blood, collected in a trial of the OX40 agonist ivuxolimab. The CDR3 bases are TGTGCCAGCGGGAGAGTGACGGGTGAAGCTTTCTTT. Protein: CASGRVTGEAFF.